The clone carrying this TCR beta chain was picked up many times. The entry originates in a study of T cells in Graves' hyperthyroidism and ophthalmopathy. Study overall: Blood from the periphery was taken at initial diagnosis, before any treatment.

Patients showing uncontrolled infection, other autoimmune disease, pregnancy or lactation were ineligible. Clinicians diagnosed patients from clinical symptoms, serum thyroxine and TRAb, thyroid ultrasound and orbital computed tomography. RNA transcripts provided the source from which TCR beta CDR3 regions were amplified. HTBI primers were employed in a first-round RT-PCR of the TCR CDR3. In TCRdb, the multiplex PCR reads were re-called with MiXCR into one record per CDR3 protein. The sample gives under 250,000 distinct CDR3 sequences, around 25% of which show up once; under 40% is in the top ten. CDR3 length: 13 residues. The germline gives CDR1 SGHAT, CDR2 FQDESV (reference sequence). The V gene lost 4 bases and the J gene lost 11 bases, with 15 bases spanning the gap.

The clonotype was recovered from a woman between 40 and 55 years old with Graves' ophthalmopathy. Sequenced sample: blood. The genes are TRBV11-1 and TRBJ1-5; D gene ambiguous. The CDR3 loop reads CASSWTADSAQHF. CDR3 nucleotide sequence: TGTGCCAGCAGCTGGACGGCGGATTCGGCCCAGCATTTT.